This passage covers 8 T cell receptor beta chains from one sample sequenced in a study of blood T cells in healthy people across ages. Then a second PCR, running roughly 6 to 11 cycles, was carried out with a sample-barcoded 5' primer and a J-beta primer mix. TCRdb redid the calling of the 5' RACE reads with MiXCR, one entry per CDR3 protein. Here the sample spans roughly 800,000 distinct CDR3 sequences, 58% being singletons. Sequencing was performed on blood. The origin of the receptors is a man aged 30 to 39 in good health.

V and J are TRBV5-1 and TRBJ1-6, with 11 bases that match TRBD1. With 3 bases clipped from V and 7 bases from J, the junction kept 6 bases outside the gene matches. The CDR3 is made up of 16 amino acids. Germline V gene sequence: CDR1 SGHRS, CDR2 YFSETQ. DNA of the CDR3: TGCGCCAGCAGCTACGGACAGGGGGCGAAGAATTCACCCCTCCACTTT. The encoded protein is CASSYGQGAKNSPLHF. Complete variable domain (other parts from reference TRBV5-1 and TRBJ1-6): KAGVTQTPRYLIKTRGQQVTLSCSPISGHRSVSWYQQTPGQGLQFLFEYFSETQRNKGNFPGRFSGRQFSNSRSEMNVSTLELGDSALYLCASSYGQGAKNSPLHFGNGTRLTVT.

This clonotype has more than one count but fewer than ten. The rearrangement joins TRBV20-1 to TRBJ2-7; D gene unclear. V lost 3 bases and J lost 4, with 7 bases in between. Germline V gene data show CDR1 as DFQATT and CDR2 as SNEGSKA (reference sequence). The CDR3 extends over 11 amino acids. The CDR3 here is CSASEGYEQYF. CDR3 sequence (DNA): TGCAGTGCTAGTGAAGGGTACGAGCAGTACTTC.

The rearrangement joins TRBV9 to TRBJ2-1; D unclear. The CDR3 covers 13 residues. The germline V gene encodes CDR1 SGDLS and CDR2 YYNGEE. The germline V and J ends were trimmed by 0 bases and 8 bases, with 9 bases remaining between them. CDR3 protein: CASSVGRVDEQFF. The DNA for the CDR3 is TGTGCCAGCAGCGTAGGAAGGGTCGATGAGCAGTTCTTC.

This rearrangement joins TRBV7-2 to TRBJ2-2; no definite D call. This CDR3 spans 13 amino acids. V was trimmed by 5 bases and J by 7 bases, leaving 11 bases between them. Germline V gene data show CDR1 as SGHTA and CDR2 as FQGNSA. CDR3 sequence reads: CASSPSGSGELFF. The CDR3 bases are TGTGCCAGCAGCCCGTCTGGTAGCGGGGAGCTGTTTTTT.

This clonotype was detected many times. This sequence joins TRBV7-9 and TRBJ2-1; D may be TRBD1 (6 bases). Trimming took off 1 base at V and 2 bases at J, with 12 bases between the two ends. The V gene's germline CDR1 is SEHNR and CDR2 FQNEAQ (reference sequence). The CDR3 covers 16 residues. The CDR3 DNA is TGTGCCAGCAGCTTAGGGGGGCTTTTCACCTACAATGAGCAGTTCTTC. It codes for CASSLGGLFTYNEQFF. Complete variable domain (other parts from reference TRBV7-9 and TRBJ2-1): DTGVSQNPRHKITKRGQNVTFRCDPISEHNRLYWYRQTLGQGPEFLTYFQNEAQLEKSRLLSDRFSAERPKGSFSTLEIQRTEQGDSAMYLCASSLGGLFTYNEQFFGPGTRLTVL.

The chain is built from TRBV5-1 and TRBJ2-5, with 11 bases fitting TRBD1. The trim removed 4 bases at V and 4 bases at J, leaving 6 bases unmatched. This CDR3 is built from 15 residues. Per the germline V gene, CDR1 is SGHRS and CDR2 is YFSETQ. The CDR3 coding sequence is TGCGCCAGCAGCGGGCGGACAGGGGGCCTAGAGACCCAGTACTTC. This encodes CASSGRTGGLETQYF.

Written as DNA, the CDR3 is TGCGGAGTTGGGACTAGCGTTGGGAATGAGCAGTTCTTC. It encodes CGVGTSVGNEQFF. V is TRBV29-1 and J is TRBJ2-1; TRBD2 aligns across 10 bases. From germline, CDR1 is SQVTM and CDR2 ANQGSEA. This CDR3 comprises 13 residues.

This clonotype appeared a few times. The chain couples TRBV6-5 to TRBJ2-7, with D unclear. This CDR3 is built from 14 residues. V gave up 6 bases and J gave up 3 bases, with 15 bases separating them. CDR1 is MNHEY, CDR2 SVGAGI, per germline. Written as DNA, the CDR3 is TGTGCCAGCAGATCCCCCATTCCGAACTACGAGCAGTACTTC. Protein sequence: CASRSPIPNYEQYF.